These 19 T cell receptor beta chains came from one sample sequenced in a study of blood T cells in healthy people across ages. A second PCR, run for roughly 7 to 12 cycles, used a sample-barcoded 5' primer plus a J-beta primer mix. TCRdb used MiXCR to reprocess the 5' RACE reads, holding one entry per CDR3 protein. The sample holds roughly 1,500,000 distinct CDR3 sequences, about 32% seen once. Input material: blood. These receptors were taken from a woman younger than 45 in good health.

The chain joins TRBV6-6 to TRBJ1-3; D is ambiguous. The ends were cut back, 5 bases at V and 4 bases at J, with 15 bases in the middle. The germline gives CDR1 MNHNY, CDR2 SVGAGI (reference sequence). The CDR3 extends over 15 amino acids. The CDR3 nucleotides read TGTGCCAGCAGTCCAGGAAAGGGTTGGGGAAACACCATATATTTT. As protein: CASSPGKGWGNTIYF.

V usage is TRBV6-1 and J usage is TRBJ2-5; possibly TRBD2 for D (5 bases). The CDR3 is 19 residues long. V was clipped by 3 bases and J by 5 bases, with 28 bases between them. The germline gives CDR1 MNHNS, CDR2 SASEGT. CDR3 in amino acids: CASSDLEPVTIEWEETQYF. In DNA, the CDR3 is TGTGCCAGCAGTGACCTGGAGCCCGTGACCATCGAGTGGGAGGAGACCCAGTACTTC.

The V call is TRBV20-1, the J call TRBJ2-2; D unclear. V dropped 0 bases and J dropped 2 bases, with 7 bases sitting between them. The germline V gene has CDR1 DFQATT and CDR2 SNEGSKA (reference sequence). The CDR3 has 14 residues. CDR3 in amino acids: CSARDWANTGELFF. The CDR3 DNA reads TGCAGTGCTAGAGATTGGGCTAACACCGGGGAGCTGTTTTTT.

This clonotype was found a few times. V gene TRBV7-9 combines with J gene TRBJ2-7; 10 positions agree with TRBD2. The CDR3 loop spans 14 amino acids. V trimming: 6 bases; J trimming: 6 bases; junction bases outside the gene matches: 8. Germline-derived CDR1 and CDR2 are SEHNR and FQNEAQ (reference sequence). DNA of the CDR3: TGTGCCAGCAGTTCTAGCGGGAGCGGTCTCGAGCAGTACTTC. It codes for CASSSSGSGLEQYF.

As regards this clonotype: It may be a read error: a sequence one base away is much more abundant. The chain combines TRBV10-3 with TRBJ2-7; D is perhaps TRBD1 (5 bases). From germline, CDR1 is ENHRY and CDR2 SYGVKD. Trimming removed 0 bases at V and 1 base at J, with 10 bases between. CDR3 length: 15 residues. The CDR3 DNA reads as TGTGCCATCAGTGAGTCGTCTGGGGCTTCCTACGAGCAGTACTTC. This gives the protein CAISESSGASYEQYF.

The V call is TRBV30, the J call TRBJ2-7, with D maybe TRBD2 (5 bases). V lost 0 bases to trimming and J lost 3 bases, with 6 bases between them. Germline CDR1 reads GTSNPN; CDR2 reads SVGIG (reference sequence). The CDR3 loop spans 12 amino acids. CDR3 nucleotide sequence: TGTGCCTGGAGTGTACGGGACTACGAGCAGTACTTC. Amino acid sequence: CAWSVRDYEQYF.

V usage is TRBV28 and J usage is TRBJ2-1, with 12 bases that match TRBD2. The CDR3 length is 20 residues. Germline trimming cut 8 bases from V and 5 bases from J; bases unmatched to any gene: 22. CDR1 and CDR2 from the germline V gene are MDHEN and SYDVKM. The CDR3 region has the DNA TGTGCCAGCGCTATCAACCAGGCGGGACTAGCGGGCCCAGGCAACAATGAGCAGTTCTTC. This codes for CASAINQAGLAGPGNNEQFF.

J is TRBJ2-3 and V is TRBV9; weak D call: TRBD1 (6 bases). The CDR3 length is 15 residues. Trimming removed 0 bases from V and 4 bases from J, with 12 bases in between. Looked up from germline, CDR1 is SGDLS and CDR2 is YYNGEE. In DNA, the CDR3 is TGTGCCAGCAGCGTAGCAGGGGTGGTTGCAGATACGCAGTATTTT. It encodes CASSVAGVVADTQYF.

The J gene is TRBJ2-2, the V gene TRBV28; 9 nucleotides agree with TRBD1. CDR1 and CDR2 (germline): MDHEN, SYDVKM. This CDR3 is built from 16 residues. V gave up 3 bases and J gave up 1 base; unmatched junction bases: 3. CDR3 residues: CASSFGGQGNTGELFF. The CDR3 DNA reads TGTGCCAGCAGTTTCGGGGGACAGGGGAACACCGGGGAGCTGTTTTTT.

This clonotype was seen at least ten times. The CDR3 bases are TGCGCCAGCAGCCAAGCTATCCGGGGGACGGAGACCCAGTACTTC. Protein product: CASSQAIRGTETQYF. This chain connects TRBV4-1 to TRBJ2-5; perhaps TRBD2 as D (6 bases). Germline V gives CDR1 MGHRA, CDR2 YSYEKL. V lost 1 base and J lost 5, with 14 bases in between. The CDR3 length is 15 residues.

This clonotype was observed a handful of times. The chain uses TRBV5-4 and TRBJ2-6, with D perhaps TRBD1 (6 bases). V lost 0 bases and J 1 base, leaving 11 bases between the germline ends. The CDR3 is 17 residues long. Germline loops: CDR1 SGHNT, CDR2 YYREEE (reference sequence). This CDR3 is CASSLGQAISGANVLTF. The CDR3 DNA follows: TGTGCCAGCAGCTTGGGACAGGCAATTTCTGGGGCCAACGTCCTGACTTTC.

The chain joins TRBV30 to TRBJ2-1; D is unresolved. The CDR3 covers 12 residues. Germline assignment: CDR1 GTSNPN and CDR2 SVGIG (reference sequence). V was trimmed by 2 bases and J by 7 bases, leaving 9 bases between them. CDR3 sequence: CAWSSDVNEQFF. CDR3 sequence (DNA): TGTGCCTGGAGTTCGGACGTGAATGAGCAGTTCTTC.

The J gene is TRBJ2-1, the V gene TRBV27; 7 bases are shared with TRBD1. V lost 0 bases and J lost 3; bases outside the gene matches: 5. Germline CDR1 MNHEY, CDR2 SMNVEV (reference sequence). CDR3 size: 16 residues. The CDR3 here is CASSLSSGQFYNEQFF. CDR3 sequence (DNA): TGTGCCAGCAGTTTATCCTCGGGACAGTTCTACAATGAGCAGTTCTTC.

This chain links TRBV2 with TRBJ1-6; 10 bases are a match to TRBD1. Losses at the gene ends were 4 bases for V and 7 bases for J; bases not matched to a gene: 4. Germline assignment: CDR1 SNHLY and CDR2 FYNNEI. This CDR3 contains 15 residues. CDR3 sequence reads: CASSGQGARNSPLHF. The CDR3 DNA sequence: TGTGCCAGCAGTGGACAGGGGGCGAGGAATTCACCCCTCCACTTT.

This clonotype was detected many times. The chain links TRBV7-6 to TRBJ2-5, with D hard to call. From germline, CDR1 is SGHVS and CDR2 FNYEAQ. Trimming cost V 0 bases and J 5 bases, with 4 bases left between them. The CDR3 loop spans 12 amino acids. The CDR3 DNA follows: TGTGCCAGCAGCTTAGCTGATGAGACCCAGTACTTC. Its protein is CASSLADETQYF.

The CDR3 reads CASRSQGARVSPLHF. CDR3 sequence (DNA): TGTGCCAGCAGATCCCAGGGGGCGCGGGTTTCACCCCTCCACTTT. The gene calls are TRBV7-2 and TRBJ1-6; 8 nucleotides line up with TRBD1. This CDR3 is built from 15 residues. Germline CDR1 and CDR2: SGHTA and FQGNSA. The V gene end was trimmed by 6 bases and the J gene end by 9 bases; junction bases not matched to a gene: 10.

The chain carries TRBV20-1 and TRBJ1-1; D might be TRBD1 (6 bases). The CDR3 runs to 14 residues. CDR1 is DFQATT and CDR2 is SNEGSKA in the germline V gene (reference sequence). Trimming removed 5 bases from V and 1 base from J, with 14 bases in between. The CDR3 protein is CSAPKSTGNTEAFF. The CDR3 nucleotides read TGCAGTGCTCCTAAATCGACAGGGAACACTGAAGCTTTCTTT.

This clonotype was seen a few times. The chain links TRBV5-1 to TRBJ2-7; 10 nucleotides match TRBD1. The CDR3 consists of 18 residues. Losses at the gene ends were 0 bases for V and 5 bases for J; bases not matched to a gene: 14. CDR1 and CDR2 (germline): SGHRS, YFSETQ. The CDR3 nucleotides read TGCGCCAGCAGCTTGGGTGACAGGGGGCGGTTTCCCACCCACGAGCAGTACTTC. Protein product: CASSLGDRGRFPTHEQYF.

This clonotype has more than one count but fewer than ten. In DNA, the CDR3 is TGCAGCGTGACACAGGGGGCGATTAACTATGGCTACACCTTC. Residues: CSVTQGAINYGYTF. V gene TRBV29-1 combines with J gene TRBJ1-2, with 9 nucleotides matching TRBD1. The CDR3 is made up of 14 amino acids. Germline-derived CDR1 and CDR2 are SQVTM and ANQGSEA. V lost 6 bases to trimming and J lost 1 base; unmatched junction nucleotides: 6.